This is a list of T cell receptor beta chains from one sample in a study of T cell repertoires in cytomegalovirus infection. Antigens of these TCRs are unknown. One entry per CDR3 protein, called by TCRdb with MiXCR from the reads. The sample has roughly 990,000 distinct CDR3 sequences, around 32% seen once. The sample consisted of cultured CD8+ T cells from PBMCs, taken from culture after CMV antigen stimulation. The source is a human donor in good health (CMV status not recorded). Some clones in this sample may be carry-over from other donors' samples. Each CDR3 is given with its conserved first and last residue. Fields, in order: CDR3 DNA, CDR3 protein, D gene, CDR3 length, clone size, J gene, V gene. The D gene is left open where the match is weak. The listing skips clone size in some rows; elsewhere it reads once, few, many or a size class.

DNA: TGTGCCAGCAGCCTGACAAGATACAAAGAGACCCAGTACTTC
CDR3: CASSLTRYKETQYF
D: NA
length: 14
size: NA
J: TRBJ2-5
V: TRBV27

DNA: TGTGCCAGCAGCCCCGGGACACGCAGCACAGATACGCAGTATTTT
CDR3: CASSPGTRSTDTQYF
D: NA
length: 15
size: NA
J: TRBJ2-3
V: TRBV5-3

DNA: TGTGCCAGCAGCATCCGCGACAGGGAAGCTTTCTTT
CDR3: CASSIRDREAFF
D: NA
length: 12
size: once
J: TRBJ1-1
V: TRBV5-8

DNA: TGTGCCAGCTCACCAGGGAAAACCGGGTCTGGAAACACCATATATTTT
CDR3: CASSPGKTGSGNTIYF
D: NA
length: 16
size: few
J: TRBJ1-3
V: TRBV18

DNA: TGTGCCACCGCTACAGGGGGCACCGGGGAGCTGTTTTTT
CDR3: CATATGGTGELFF
D: TRBD1
length: 13
size: few
J: TRBJ2-2
V: TRBV6-1

DNA: TGTGCCAGCAGCCCCCGGGACAGGCGCCAAGAGACCCAGTACTTC
CDR3: CASSPRDRRQETQYF
D: TRBD1
length: 15
size: few
J: TRBJ2-5
V: TRBV7-9

DNA: TGTGCCAGCACCGAGGGTAGGGGATGGAATCAGCCCCAGCATTTT
CDR3: CASTEGRGWNQPQHF
D: NA
length: 15
size: NA
J: TRBJ1-5
V: TRBV6-1

DNA: TGTGCCAGCAGCTTAGAGTCCAGCTTCCTCTACGAGCAGTACTTC
CDR3: CASSLESSFLYEQYF
D: NA
length: 15
size: few
J: TRBJ2-7
V: TRBV7-9

DNA: TGTGCCAGCTTCCGGACAGATCGCACAGATACGCAGTATTTT
CDR3: CASFRTDRTDTQYF
D: NA
length: 14
size: few
J: TRBJ2-3
V: TRBV12-3/TRBV12-4

DNA: TGTGCCAGCAGTTACCGGGACAGCAGTAACTACGAGCAGTACTTC
CDR3: CASSYRDSSNYEQYF
D: TRBD1
length: 15
size: NA
J: TRBJ2-7
V: TRBV6-6

DNA: TGTGCCAGCAGCCAACCCACAGGGCTCAATGGCTACACCTTC
CDR3: CASSQPTGLNGYTF
D: NA
length: 14
size: NA
J: TRBJ1-2
V: TRBV7-9

DNA: TGTGCCAGCAGTTACCCCGAACAGGGTTGGCTTCGAACGTCAAAGTCACCCCTCCACTTT
CDR3: CASSYPEQGWLRTSKSPLHF
D: NA
length: 20
size: NA
J: TRBJ1-6
V: TRBV6-6

DNA: TGTGCCAGCAGCTGGACTAGCGGGGGGAAATACGAGCAGTACTTC
CDR3: CASSWTSGGKYEQYF
D: TRBD2
length: 15
size: many
J: TRBJ2-7
V: TRBV7-2

DNA: TGTGCCACCAGTGACCATCTCCGGGACGCCCGTAGCAATGAGCAGTTCTTC
CDR3: CATSDHLRDARSNEQFF
D: NA
length: 17
size: few
J: TRBJ2-1
V: TRBV24-1

DNA: TGTGCCAGCAGGAAGGGGGACACCGGGGAGCTGTTTTTT
CDR3: CASRKGDTGELFF
D: NA
length: 13
size: few
J: TRBJ2-2
V: TRBV5-4

DNA: TGTGCCAGTAGTATTCAAGACAATGAGCAGTTCTTC
CDR3: CASSIQDNEQFF
D: NA
length: 12
size: few
J: TRBJ2-1
V: TRBV19